This is a list of T cell receptor beta chains from one sample in a study of cytomegalovirus exposure and HLA in healthy donors. The protocol was immunoSEQ multiplex PCR, while the TCRdb copy is restricted to in-frame clones and leaves out a portion. Of 130,000 to 150,000 clones in the sample, less than 10% were seen once. The sequencing sample was made of PBMCs. The receptors derive from a male donor in good health and CMV-seronegative. Each CDR3 is given with its conserved first and last residue. The D gene is left open where the match is weak. Rows give clone size only sometimes, using once, few, many, or a class for an expanded clone.

clone size: -; V gene: TRBV6-5; J gene: TRBJ2-2; D gene: TRBD2; CDR3 DNA: TGTGCCAGCAGCGAAACGGGGGGATCCGGGGAGCTGTTTTTT; CDR3 protein: CASSETGGSGELFF
clone size: -; V gene: TRBV18; J gene: TRBJ2-1; D gene: TRBD1; CDR3 DNA: TGTGCCAGCTCACCCGGAACAGGGGGGAATGAGCAGTTCTTC; CDR3 protein: CASSPGTGGNEQFF
clone size: -; V gene: TRBV5-6; J gene: TRBJ2-5; D gene: -; CDR3 DNA: TGTGCCAGCAGCTTGGGTAGCGGCAACCAAGAGACCCAGTACTTC; CDR3 protein: CASSLGSGNQETQYF
clone size: few; V gene: TRBV4-2; J gene: TRBJ1-5; D gene: -; CDR3 DNA: TGTGCCAGCAGCCAATGGGTGGGAGAGGGCAATCAGCCCCAGCATTTT; CDR3 protein: CASSQWVGEGNQPQHF
clone size: few; V gene: TRBV7-9; J gene: TRBJ2-7; D gene: -; CDR3 DNA: TGTGCCAGCAGCCTGGTAGTAAGCTCCTACGAGCAGTACTTC; CDR3 protein: CASSLVVSSYEQYF
clone size: -; V gene: TRBV27; J gene: TRBJ2-1; D gene: TRBD1; CDR3 DNA: TGTGCCAGCAGTTATGATACAGGGGGCAGAGGCAATGAGCAGTTCTTC; CDR3 protein: CASSYDTGGRGNEQFF
clone size: -; V gene: TRBV4-3; J gene: TRBJ1-2; D gene: TRBD1; CDR3 DNA: TGCGCCAGCAGCCAAGATTCAGGGGGCTATGGCTACACCTTC; CDR3 protein: CASSQDSGGYGYTF
clone size: few; V gene: TRBV7-6; J gene: TRBJ2-7; D gene: -; CDR3 DNA: TGTGCCAGCAGCTTAGCGGGCAGGGACGAGCAGTACTTC; CDR3 protein: CASSLAGRDEQYF
clone size: few; V gene: TRBV6-1; J gene: TRBJ2-1; D gene: -; CDR3 DNA: TGTGCCAGCAGTGAAGCGCCACAGTTGTATGAGCAGTTCTTC; CDR3 protein: CASSEAPQLYEQFF
clone size: few; V gene: TRBV7-3; J gene: TRBJ2-7; D gene: TRBD2; CDR3 DNA: TGTGCCAGCATCCGACTAGCGGGAGAAGACGAGCAGTACTTC; CDR3 protein: CASIRLAGEDEQYF
clone size: few; V gene: TRBV27; J gene: TRBJ2-7; D gene: -; CDR3 DNA: TGTGCCAGCAGTTACGGGGATCCCTACGAGCAGTACTTC; CDR3 protein: CASSYGDPYEQYF
clone size: -; V gene: TRBV28; J gene: TRBJ1-1; D gene: -; CDR3 DNA: TGTGCCAGCAGTTTATTATCCTCCAGGGGCACTGAAGCTTTCTTT; CDR3 protein: CASSLLSSRGTEAFF
clone size: -; V gene: TRBV5-4; J gene: TRBJ1-1; D gene: -; CDR3 DNA: TGTGCCAGCAGCTCCCGGACAGACTTGAACACTGAAGCTTTCTTT; CDR3 protein: CASSSRTDLNTEAFF
clone size: -; V gene: TRBV5-1; J gene: TRBJ2-5; D gene: TRBD2; CDR3 DNA: TGCGCCAGCAGCCCAGGGACTAGCAGCGAGACCCAGTACTTC; CDR3 protein: CASSPGTSSETQYF
clone size: -; V gene: TRBV7-3; J gene: TRBJ2-6; D gene: -; CDR3 DNA: TGTGCCAGCAGCTCAACCCCCAGAATCTTCTCTGGGGCCAACGTCCTGACTTTC; CDR3 protein: CASSSTPRIFSGANVLTF
clone size: -; V gene: TRBV4-3; J gene: TRBJ1-4; D gene: TRBD1; CDR3 DNA: TGCGCCAGCAGCCAAGAAGGAGCAGGGGGGAATGAAAAACTGTTTTTT; CDR3 protein: CASSQEGAGGNEKLFF
clone size: -; V gene: TRBV19; J gene: TRBJ2-7; D gene: -; CDR3 DNA: TGTGCCAGTAGTATAGTCGGAGGTTTAACCTACGAGCAGTACTTC; CDR3 protein: CASSIVGGLTYEQYF
clone size: -; V gene: TRBV5-5; J gene: TRBJ1-5; D gene: TRBD1; CDR3 DNA: TGTGCCAGCAGCTTAGCAGGGGGGAACAATCAGCCCCAGCATTTT; CDR3 protein: CASSLAGGNNQPQHF
clone size: few; V gene: TRBV9; J gene: TRBJ1-5; D gene: -; CDR3 DNA: TGTGCCAGCAGCGTTGACTTAATAGGGCCCCAGCATTTT; CDR3 protein: CASSVDLIGPQHF
clone size: -; V gene: TRBV7-3; J gene: TRBJ2-2; D gene: -; CDR3 DNA: TGTGCCAGCAGCTTAGGGGACACAAACACCGGGGAGCTGTTTTTT; CDR3 protein: CASSLGDTNTGELFF
clone size: -; V gene: TRBV7-2; J gene: TRBJ1-2; D gene: -; CDR3 DNA: TGTGCCAGCAGCTCGGACTGGGGGCGCGAATACACCTTC; CDR3 protein: CASSSDWGREYTF
clone size: -; V gene: TRBV27; J gene: TRBJ2-7; D gene: TRBD2; CDR3 DNA: TGTGCCAGCAGGCGGGAGTCCGGAAACTCATACGAGCAGTACTTC; CDR3 protein: CASRRESGNSYEQYF
clone size: -; V gene: TRBV27; J gene: TRBJ2-7; D gene: TRBD1; CDR3 DNA: TGTGCCAGCAGTTACTACAGGGGGCGCGAGCAGTACTTC; CDR3 protein: CASSYYRGREQYF
clone size: few; V gene: TRBV7-9; J gene: TRBJ1-2; D gene: TRBD1; CDR3 DNA: TGTGCCAGCAGCCGAAATTCAGGGGGCGGCTACACCTTC; CDR3 protein: CASSRNSGGGYTF
clone size: -; V gene: TRBV6-5; J gene: TRBJ2-1; D gene: TRBD1; CDR3 DNA: TGTGCCAGCAGTTGGGGACAGTACAATGAGCAGTTCTTC; CDR3 protein: CASSWGQYNEQFF
clone size: -; V gene: TRBV6-1; J gene: TRBJ2-1; D gene: TRBD1; CDR3 DNA: TGTGCCAGCATACGGGACAGCTACAATGAGCAGTTCTTC; CDR3 protein: CASIRDSYNEQFF
clone size: -; V gene: TRBV5-1; J gene: TRBJ2-7; D gene: TRBD1; CDR3 DNA: TGCGCCAGCAGCTTCCTTTGGGGACAGGGGGCGTGGTACGAGCAGTACTTC; CDR3 protein: CASSFLWGQGAWYEQYF
clone size: few; V gene: TRBV27; J gene: TRBJ2-3; D gene: TRBD2; CDR3 DNA: TGTGCCAGCAGTTTAAGCGGGGGGGCATTCGATACGCAGTATTTT; CDR3 protein: CASSLSGGAFDTQYF
clone size: few; V gene: TRBV5-1; J gene: TRBJ2-1; D gene: -; CDR3 DNA: TGCGCCAGCAGCCTGGGGGGCGCCGGAGAGCAGTTCTTC; CDR3 protein: CASSLGGAGEQFF
clone size: -; V gene: TRBV6-6; J gene: TRBJ1-5; D gene: -; CDR3 DNA: TGTGCCAGCAGTTACCGGAGTAATAGCAATCAGCCCCAGCATTTT; CDR3 protein: CASSYRSNSNQPQHF
clone size: few; V gene: TRBV4-2; J gene: TRBJ1-4; D gene: -; CDR3 DNA: TGTGCCAGCAGCCAAGCATTCACAGTAGATGAAAAACTGTTTTTT; CDR3 protein: CASSQAFTVDEKLFF
clone size: few; V gene: TRBV27; J gene: TRBJ1-5; D gene: TRBD1; CDR3 DNA: TGTGCCAGCAGGACCGTCGGGACAGGGAACAATCAGCCCCAGCATTTT; CDR3 protein: CASRTVGTGNNQPQHF
clone size: few; V gene: TRBV29-1; J gene: TRBJ1-1; D gene: -; CDR3 DNA: TGCAGCGCAACAGGGAGTGGAACTGAAGCTTTCTTT; CDR3 protein: CSATGSGTEAFF
clone size: few; V gene: TRBV4-1; J gene: TRBJ2-3; D gene: TRBD1; CDR3 DNA: TGCGCCAGCAGCCCTGGGGGGACAGGGCCAGATACGCAGTATTTT; CDR3 protein: CASSPGGTGPDTQYF
clone size: few; V gene: TRBV7-3; J gene: TRBJ2-5; D gene: TRBD1; CDR3 DNA: TGTGCCAGCAGCTTATCGGGCAGGGGGTCTCTGCGAGAGACCCAGTACTTC; CDR3 protein: CASSLSGRGSLRETQYF
clone size: few; V gene: TRBV4-3; J gene: TRBJ2-7; D gene: TRBD1; CDR3 DNA: TGCGCCAGCAGCCACCGACAGGGCATGGACTACGAGCAGTACTTC; CDR3 protein: CASSHRQGMDYEQYF
clone size: -; V gene: TRBV7-9; J gene: TRBJ2-5; D gene: -; CDR3 DNA: TGTGCCAGCAGCTTAGCCTCTGGCGGGGCCGAGAGGGAGACCCAGTACTTC; CDR3 protein: CASSLASGGAERETQYF
clone size: -; V gene: TRBV18; J gene: TRBJ1-4; D gene: -; CDR3 DNA: TGTGCCAGCTCACCAGGAGGGGAGTCAGAAAAACTGTTTTTT; CDR3 protein: CASSPGGESEKLFF
clone size: few; V gene: TRBV29-1; J gene: TRBJ1-1; D gene: TRBD1; CDR3 DNA: TGCAGCGTTGAGTTCCGGACAGGGTCGTTTGAAGCTTTCTTT; CDR3 protein: CSVEFRTGSFEAFF
clone size: -; V gene: TRBV6-4; J gene: TRBJ2-2; D gene: -; CDR3 DNA: TGTGCCAGCAGTGTCCACTCACACGAGGGGGTCACCGGGGAGCTGTTTTTT; CDR3 protein: CASSVHSHEGVTGELFF
clone size: -; V gene: TRBV19; J gene: TRBJ2-7; D gene: TRBD2; CDR3 DNA: TGTGCCAGTAGTATATTTGGCGGGGGGGACTACGAGCAGTACTTC; CDR3 protein: CASSIFGGGDYEQYF
clone size: few; V gene: TRBV12-5; J gene: TRBJ2-7; D gene: TRBD1; CDR3 DNA: TGTGCTAGTGGTTTGGTTAGACAGGGGGCCTACGAGCAGTACTTC; CDR3 protein: CASGLVRQGAYEQYF
clone size: -; V gene: TRBV10-3; J gene: TRBJ1-2; D gene: TRBD1; CDR3 DNA: TGTGCCATCAGTAGGACAGGGATGAGGGACTATGGCTACACCTTC; CDR3 protein: CAISRTGMRDYGYTF
clone size: few; V gene: TRBV19; J gene: TRBJ2-1; D gene: TRBD2; CDR3 DNA: TGTGCCAGTAGCTCAACTAGCGGGAGAACCCATGAGCAGTTCTTC; CDR3 protein: CASSSTSGRTHEQFF
clone size: few; V gene: TRBV4-2; J gene: TRBJ2-7; D gene: -; CDR3 DNA: TGTGCCAGCAGCCAAGAAAGCCGGGACTCCCCCTACGAGCAGTACTTC; CDR3 protein: CASSQESRDSPYEQYF
clone size: few; V gene: TRBV6-4; J gene: TRBJ2-1; D gene: TRBD1; CDR3 DNA: TGTGCCAGCAGTGACAGGGCAGGGGGCCTTGTTGAGCAGTTCTTC; CDR3 protein: CASSDRAGGLVEQFF
clone size: few; V gene: TRBV9; J gene: TRBJ2-6; D gene: -; CDR3 DNA: TGTGCCAGCAGCAAAGAGGTGGCCAACGTCCTGACTTTC; CDR3 protein: CASSKEVANVLTF
clone size: few; V gene: TRBV5-1; J gene: TRBJ1-1; D gene: -; CDR3 DNA: TGCGCCAGCAGCTTGGGGACAGACACTGAAGCTTTCTTT; CDR3 protein: CASSLGTDTEAFF
clone size: -; V gene: TRBV6-5; J gene: TRBJ2-7; D gene: TRBD2; CDR3 DNA: TGTGCCAGCAGTTACTCGAGAGTAGCGGGTACCTACGAGCAGTACTTC; CDR3 protein: CASSYSRVAGTYEQYF
clone size: -; V gene: TRBV10-3; J gene: TRBJ2-4; D gene: TRBD1; CDR3 DNA: TGTGCCATCAGTGCCGAACAGGGGGCTGGGTCCAAAAACATTCAGTACTTC; CDR3 protein: CAISAEQGAGSKNIQYF
clone size: -; V gene: TRBV6-6; J gene: TRBJ2-7; D gene: TRBD1; CDR3 DNA: TGTGCCAGCACCCACCTCGAGAGGGGGCGCAGGGAGCAGTACTTC; CDR3 protein: CASTHLERGRREQYF
clone size: -; V gene: TRBV29-1; J gene: TRBJ2-5; D gene: TRBD1; CDR3 DNA: TGCAGCGTTGAGGGGGACAGCGAAGAGACCCAGTACTTC; CDR3 protein: CSVEGDSEETQYF
clone size: -; V gene: TRBV28; J gene: TRBJ2-7; D gene: -; CDR3 DNA: TGTGCCAGCAGTTCTCAGGGGTTCGCCTACGAGCAGTACTTC; CDR3 protein: CASSSQGFAYEQYF
clone size: few; V gene: TRBV28; J gene: TRBJ2-7; D gene: TRBD1; CDR3 DNA: TGTGCCAGTATTTCAGGGGGAAGGGCCTACGAGCAGTACTTC; CDR3 protein: CASISGGRAYEQYF
clone size: -; V gene: TRBV30; J gene: TRBJ2-1; D gene: TRBD2; CDR3 DNA: TGTGCCTGGAGTGTACCAGGAGCGGGAGGCTCGAAGGATGAGCAGTTCTTC; CDR3 protein: CAWSVPGAGGSKDEQFF
clone size: few; V gene: TRBV13; J gene: TRBJ1-1; D gene: -; CDR3 DNA: TGTGCCAGCAGCTCCCTAGGGGCGCCATTCACTGAAGCTTTCTTT; CDR3 protein: CASSSLGAPFTEAFF
clone size: few; V gene: TRBV4-3; J gene: TRBJ1-4; D gene: -; CDR3 DNA: TGCGCCAGCAGCCAAGGCGGGCAGTATTTGGGAGAAAAACTGTTTTTT; CDR3 protein: CASSQGGQYLGEKLFF
clone size: few; V gene: TRBV30; J gene: TRBJ2-6; D gene: -; CDR3 DNA: TGTGCCTGGAGATATACGAGTCAATGGGCCAACGTCCTGACTTTC; CDR3 protein: CAWRYTSQWANVLTF
clone size: few; V gene: TRBV21-1; J gene: TRBJ2-2; D gene: -; CDR3 DNA: TGTGCCAGCTCTCAACCCCCAGGGGCGGGGGAGCTGTTTTTT; CDR3 protein: CASSQPPGAGELFF